One TCR beta chain is described in this entry. No antigen is known for it. The study ran its PCR with 60 Vbeta and 13 Jbeta primers. Method: immunoSEQ multiplex PCR; TCRdb's copy keeps in-frame clones and lacks some. The table lists approximately 110,000 clones. The data are from a study of cytomegalovirus exposure and HLA in healthy donors. Regarding the study as a whole: An apparent linkage of common viral pathogens to several of the most significant clusters emerged in a later analysis.

The CDR3 is made up of 18 amino acids. Germline V gene sequence: CDR1 SGHNT, CDR2 YYREEE (reference sequence). Trimming at V came to 2 bases and at J to 2 bases, leaving 12 bases not matched to a gene. The specimen sequenced was PBMCs. This TCR came from a man between 18 and 35 years old in good health and CMV-seronegative. The V and J genes are TRBV5-4 and TRBJ2-1; 8 bases map to TRBD2. DNA of the CDR3: TGTGCCAGCAGCTTATCCCTTGGTAATAGCGGGACCTACAATGAGCAGTTCTTC. As protein: CASSLSLGNSGTYNEQFF.